Listed below are T cell receptor beta chains from one sample, sequenced in a study of T cells in Graves' hyperthyroidism and ophthalmopathy. Each CDR3 protein gets one entry after TCRdb re-called the multiplex PCR reads with MiXCR. Of 250,000 to 300,000 distinct CDR3 sequences detected, 12% to 15% appear once; the ten largest clones hold under 35%. The sequencing sample was made of blood. The origin of the receptors is a woman aged 50 to 60 with Graves' hyperthyroidism that later progressed to Graves' ophthalmopathy. Both conserved end residues are part of each CDR3.

v_gene	CDR3aa
TRBV27	CASGRDRGNQPQHF
TRBV12-3/TRBV12-4	CASSFFMVWDGRGSSYEQYF
TRBV5-1	CASSPTGTETQYF
TRBV6-6	CASSYGSDAGELFF
TRBV30	CAWETGGSYGYTF
TRBV20-1	CSALDRVETQYF
TRBV20-1	CSAQDRKSGSYEQYF
TRBV12-3/TRBV12-4	CASSLGTSRRTDTQYF
TRBV6-2/TRBV6-3	CASTYSPGTSYNEQFF
TRBV5-6	CASSLGASNEQFF
TRBV7-2	CASSSYRGNEQFF
TRBV25-1	CASSDSGTGDTEAFF
TRBV5-1	CASSLIRTGSTEELFF
TRBV15	CATGGRSTTSGEQYF
TRBV20-1	CSARDIQGAREKLFF
TRBV28	CASSLLIGAGVLAKNIQYF
TRBV5-4	CASSSRASNTGELFF
TRBV20-1	CSASRLAEYNEQFF
TRBV3-1	CASSLGQVTDTQYF
TRBV12-3/TRBV12-4	CASSTGQGAAPAFF
TRBV7-8	CASSLDGQGSNQPQHF
TRBV7-9	CASQRGPNYGYTF
TRBV20-1	CSAAPGQDNQPQHF
TRBV20-1	CSARIGISYEQYF
TRBV18	CASSPGTANTGELFF
TRBV5-1	CASSLGRGGNNEQFF
TRBV27	CASTAGVSYNEQFF
TRBV12-3/TRBV12-4	CASSFGTGLSSYEQYF
TRBV5-5	CASSFERTYNEQFF
TRBV28	CASSSRGTGGNSPLHF
TRBV9	CASSPLLAGGNNEQFF
TRBV28	CASSLPRGLGVNEQFF
TRBV27	CASSLWSGANVLTF
TRBV2	CASLGTSASYEQYF
TRBV24-1	CATSDDGRASNEQFF
TRBV7-9	CASSTFSTGGETQYF
TRBV28	CASTGVSGRGPYEQYF
TRBV9	CASSVQAGGAYEQYF
TRBV14	CASSHGFSGEANYGYTF
TRBV6-6	CASSYHPTLAGGYEQYF
TRBV6-1	CASSEARGYTNQPQHF
TRBV11-2	CASSLEAGGPRTQYF
TRBV24-1	CATSDTPGRGTETQYF
TRBV9	CASSVEQGNSPLHF
TRBV5-1	CASSLVPMGENTEAFF
TRBV27	CASRTANQPQHF
TRBV7-2	CASSWTGTVAYEQYF
TRBV27	CASSPRPEGNTIYF
TRBV27	CASSFHQQGFSQPQHF
TRBV7-3	CASSLQPGSSYNEQFF
TRBV12-3/TRBV12-4	CASSLALGDRNYGYTF
TRBV27	CASSLRGPSYEQYF
TRBV27	CASSWASGTDTQYF
TRBV7-8	CASSLVLGRGDTEAFF
TRBV7-7	CASSLNPIDSTMNNEQFF
TRBV5-1	CASSLVGSGTGGFQPQHF